The clone carrying this TCR beta chain showed up just a few times. Its antigen is unidentified. This sample was taken from a study of T cell repertoires in cytomegalovirus infection. Study in general: In public TCR beta signatures, there were indications of both CMV infection and matching HLA type. Study-level results: Predominance within the ex vivo response was attributable to HLA-C-restricted CMV-specific TCR beta clonotypes. Totalled public TCR beta family frequency picked out people who carried CMV plus the relevant HLA.

This CDR3 comprises 15 residues. V was clipped by 6 bases and J by 8 bases; unmatched bases: 15. Germline CDR1 and CDR2: DFQATT and SNEGSKA (reference sequence). TCRdb recomputed calls from the reads with MiXCR, one row per CDR3 protein. This sample has 250,000 or so distinct CDR3 sequences; approximately 10% occur once, and the top ten carry about 16%. The sample taken for sequencing was PBMCs. The receptor's source is a human donor in good health (CMV status not recorded). Some clones in this sample may be carry-over from other donors' samples. This rearrangement joins TRBV20-1 to TRBJ2-1; 8 positions agree with TRBD2. The CDR3 loop reads CSAVPRGGLLDEQFF. CDR3 sequence (DNA): TGCAGTGCGGTCCCCCGGGGGGGCCTTTTAGATGAGCAGTTCTTC.